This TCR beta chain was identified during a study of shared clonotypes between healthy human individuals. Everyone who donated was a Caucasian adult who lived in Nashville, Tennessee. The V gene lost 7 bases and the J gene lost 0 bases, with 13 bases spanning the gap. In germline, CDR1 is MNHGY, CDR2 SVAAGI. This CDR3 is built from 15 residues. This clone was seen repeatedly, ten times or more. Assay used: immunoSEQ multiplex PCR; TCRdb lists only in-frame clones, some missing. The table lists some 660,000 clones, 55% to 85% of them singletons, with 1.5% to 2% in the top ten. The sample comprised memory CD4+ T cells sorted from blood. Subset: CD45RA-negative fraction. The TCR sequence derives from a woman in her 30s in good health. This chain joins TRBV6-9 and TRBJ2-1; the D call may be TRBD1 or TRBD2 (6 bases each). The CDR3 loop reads CASTKGGTSYNEQFF. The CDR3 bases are TGTGCCAGCACTAAAGGGGGGACCTCCTACAATGAGCAGTTCTTC.